What follows is one T cell receptor (beta chain) and its context. This record comes from a study of blood T cell repertoires in COVID-19. Study context: COVID-19 samples, acute and convalescent, were from the United States, Italy and Spain. PBMCs, B-cell-depleted T cells, or T cells were the source of the cDNA or gDNA that made up the material.

Trimming stripped 1 base from V and 6 bases from J, with 13 bases between. Germline CDR1 and CDR2: SGHVS and FQNEAQ. The length of the CDR3 is 14 residues. Original handling: Researchers report that nucleated cell counts were estimated from reference gene primer amplification. The data were produced by immunoSEQ multiplex PCR, yet TCRdb's version contains in-frame clones alone and is incomplete. The D gene and trimming were derived from the DNA, and the V and J assignments and clone size from that table. The repertoire consists of 260,000 or so clones, with 65% to 90% occurring once and the leading ten covering about 4.8%.

This chain joins TRBV7-8 and TRBJ2-7; weak D call: TRBD2 (7 bases). Specimen: peripheral blood. This TCR was sampled from a woman aged 70-85 years with acute or convalescent COVID-19. The CDR3: CASSLVRGDIEQYF. CDR3 DNA sequence: TGTGCCAGCAGCTTAGTCCGGGGGGACATCGAGCAGTACTTC.